These 26 T cell receptor beta chains were all obtained from the same sample, sequenced in a study of T cells after yellow fever vaccination. TCRdb passed the 5' RACE reads through MiXCR, listing each CDR3 protein once. Of approximately 300,000 distinct CDR3 sequences detected, around 10% appear once; the ten largest clones hold about 3.5%. Sample: CD4+ T cells sorted from PBMCs, taken 45 days after the yellow fever booster vaccination. The receptors come from a young man who received the YFV17D yellow fever vaccine.

This clonotype has more than one count but fewer than ten. This chain uses TRBV5-1 with TRBJ2-1, with D possibly being TRBD2 (5 bases). The CDR3 length is 14 residues. Trimming removed 5 bases from V and 2 bases from J, with 11 bases in between. Germline V lookup: CDR1 SGHRS, CDR2 YFSETQ. DNA for the CDR3: TGCGCCAGCAGGCTGGCCGGGACCTACAATGAGCAGTTCTTC. Residues: CASRLAGTYNEQFF.

The chain recombines TRBV7-9 with TRBJ2-4; 7 nucleotides agree with TRBD2. Germline loops: CDR1 SEHNR, CDR2 FQNEAQ (reference sequence). V gave up 5 bases and J gave up 0 bases; unmatched junction bases: 13. CDR3 length: 18 amino acids. CDR3 in amino acids: CASSPNLAAERAKNIQYF. DNA of the CDR3: TGTGCCAGCAGCCCGAACCTAGCGGCCGAGAGAGCCAAAAACATTCAGTACTTC. The whole variable domain, remainder taken from reference TRBV7-9 and TRBJ2-4, is DTGVSQNPRHKITKRGQNVTFRCDPISEHNRLYWYRQTLGQGPEFLTYFQNEAQLEKSRLLSDRFSAERPKGSFSTLEIQRTEQGDSAMYLCASSPNLAAERAKNIQYFGAGTRLSVL.

In this sample, this clonotype turned up many times. V gene TRBV5-1 combines with J gene TRBJ2-7; TRBD2 is a possible D gene (6 bases). Germline V lookup: CDR1 SGHRS, CDR2 YFSETQ. Between the trimmed V and J ends, which lost 2 bases and 3 bases, there was a span of 12 bases. There are 14 residues in the CDR3. In DNA, the CDR3 is TGCGCCAGCAGCTTAGGCGGGACCCACTACGAGCAGTACTTC. Encoded protein: CASSLGGTHYEQYF. The entire variable domain, with the rest obtained from reference TRBV5-1 and TRBJ2-7, is as follows: KAGVTQTPRYLIKTRGQQVTLSCSPISGHRSVSWYQQTPGQGLQFLFEYFSETQRNKGNFPGRFSGRQFSNSRSEMNVSTLELGDSALYLCASSLGGTHYEQYFGPGTRLTVT.

This clonotype was counted between two and nine times. The chain has TRBV7-3 and TRBJ1-2; 7 nucleotides agree with TRBD1. V lost 5 bases to trimming and J lost 0 bases; unmatched junction nucleotides: 6. The CDR3 consists of 15 residues. The V gene's germline CDR1 is SGHTA and CDR2 FQGTGA. The DNA of the CDR3 is TGTGCCAGCAGCCTACGGGGACAGCCTAACTATGGCTACACCTTC. Its protein product is CASSLRGQPNYGYTF.

CDR3 in DNA: TGTGCCAGCAGCGGTAGCGGGGTCGTTTGGGATACGCAGTATTTT. Encoded protein: CASSGSGVVWDTQYF. The chain recombines TRBV9 with TRBJ2-3; 8 bases align to TRBD2. This CDR3 comprises 15 residues. The germline gives CDR1 SGDLS, CDR2 YYNGEE. J lost 6 bases, V lost 3 bases, and 9 bases had no gene match.

V gene TRBV11-2 combines with J gene TRBJ2-2, with D hard to call. The ends were cut back, 5 bases at V and 1 base at J, with 5 bases in the middle. The CDR3 sequence is 13 residues long. Germline V gene lookup returns CDR1 SGHAT and CDR2 FQNNGV. This CDR3 is CASSHRNTGELFF. The CDR3 coding sequence is TGTGCCAGCAGCCACAGGAACACCGGGGAGCTGTTTTTT.

The J gene is TRBJ1-2, the V gene TRBV19; 8 nucleotides match TRBD1. Germline assignment: CDR1 LNHDA and CDR2 SQIVND (reference sequence). The CDR3 extends over 15 amino acids. V lost 5 bases and J lost 8; bases outside the gene matches: 13. CDR3 sequence: CASSPLSGGARGYTF. The CDR3 region has the DNA TGTGCCAGTAGTCCCCTCTCAGGGGGCGCGCGGGGCTACACCTTC.

The genes are TRBV5-1 and TRBJ2-6; no firm D call. From germline, CDR1 is SGHRS and CDR2 YFSETQ. The V end lost 0 bases, the J end lost 0 bases, and 10 bases lay between the germline ends. CDR3 length equals 17 residues. The chain's CDR3 is CASSLVMGYSGANVLTF. CDR3 bases: TGCGCCAGCAGCTTGGTGATGGGTTACTCTGGGGCCAACGTCCTGACTTTC. Full variable domain (outside the CDR3, taken from reference TRBV5-1 and TRBJ2-6): KAGVTQTPRYLIKTRGQQVTLSCSPISGHRSVSWYQQTPGQGLQFLFEYFSETQRNKGNFPGRFSGRQFSNSRSEMNVSTLELGDSALYLCASSLVMGYSGANVLTFGAGSRLTVL.

The chain employs TRBV11-1 and TRBJ2-7; 8 bases line up with TRBD1. The length of the CDR3 is 12 residues. Germline assignment: CDR1 SGHAT and CDR2 FQDESV (reference sequence). V trimming: 5 bases; J trimming: 6 bases; junction bases outside the gene matches: 3. The CDR3 DNA reads TGTGCCAGCAGCCTGGACAGGGTCGAGCAGTACGTC. This encodes CASSLDRVEQYV.

This sequence joins TRBV20-1 and TRBJ1-1; D may be TRBD1 (5 bases). From germline, CDR1 is DFQATT and CDR2 SNEGSKA (reference sequence). With 0 bases removed from V and 4 bases from J, the gap between germline ends came to 12 bases. The CDR3 is 14 residues long. The CDR3 DNA is TGCAGTGCTAGAGATAGGGCAGGGAGCACTGAAGCTTTCTTT. The encoded protein is CSARDRAGSTEAFF.

The rearrangement uses TRBV27 and TRBJ2-3; the D is unclear. CDR3 length: 14 amino acids. The germline V gene has CDR1 MNHEY and CDR2 SMNVEV (reference sequence). The germline V and J ends were trimmed by 7 bases and 0 bases, with 11 bases remaining between them. CDR3 residues: CASMLSLSTDTQYF. As DNA, the CDR3 is TGTGCCAGCATGTTGTCGCTAAGCACAGATACGCAGTATTTT.

The chain is built from TRBV12-3 or TRBV12-4 and TRBJ2-5, with 10 bases fitting TRBD2. CDR3 length equals 15 residues. Trimming took 3 bases from V and 7 from J; bases not matched to a gene: 8. Here the CDR3 DNA reads TGTGCCAGCAGTTTCCAGCGGGGGGGCATCGGGACCCAGTACTTC. This encodes CASSFQRGGIGTQYF.

This clonotype was observed a handful of times. This sequence joins TRBV23-1 and TRBJ2-7; 8 positions match TRBD1. TRBV23-1 counts as an open reading frame of uncertain function. CDR3 length: 16 amino acids. J gave up 6 bases and V 0 bases, and 10 bases lay outside the gene matches. CDR3 protein: CASSQSAGGRTSEQYF. The CDR3 DNA sequence: TGCGCCAGCAGTCAATCAGCAGGGGGCCGAACATCCGAGCAGTACTTC.

This clonotype was picked up a small number of times. V and J are TRBV19 and TRBJ1-1; TRBD1 aligns across 7 bases. The CDR3 extends over 13 amino acids. The trim removed 10 bases at V and 5 bases at J, leaving 10 bases unmatched. The germline CDR1 and CDR2 sequences are LNHDA and SQIVND (reference sequence). For the CDR3, the DNA is TGTGCCACCGAGAAGCCAGGGGGGACTGAAGCTTTCTTT. Translation gives CATEKPGGTEAFF.

The J gene is TRBJ2-1, the V gene TRBV6-5; 8 nucleotides agree with TRBD2. With V trimmed by 2 bases and J by 6 bases, 9 bases remained unmatched. This CDR3 region has 16 residues. The V gene's germline CDR1 is MNHEY and CDR2 SVGAGI. The CDR3 is CASSYPRAGGINEQFF. DNA of the CDR3: TGTGCCAGCAGTTACCCGAGGGCGGGGGGCATCAATGAGCAGTTCTTC.

This chain joins TRBV6-2 or TRBV6-3 and TRBJ1-1, with D tentatively TRBD1 (6 bases). CDR1 and CDR2 (germline): MNHEY, SVGEGT. V was clipped by 6 bases and J by 8 bases, with 16 bases between them. This CDR3 region has 13 residues. The CDR3, as DNA: TGTGCCAGCAGGAAGACAGGTGCTTGGGAAGCTTTCTTT. As protein: CASRKTGAWEAFF.

The gene calls are TRBV4-3 and TRBJ1-5; unclear D gene. The CDR3 loop spans 15 amino acids. CDR1 is LGHNA, CDR2 YSLEER, per germline. The ends were cut back, 0 bases at V and 6 bases at J, with 12 bases in the middle. CDR3 residues: CASSQDAVPTQPQHF. CDR3 DNA sequence: TGCGCCAGCAGCCAAGACGCCGTCCCTACTCAGCCCCAGCATTTT.

Here the CDR3 reads CASGAYGDTQYF. The CDR3 DNA is TGTGCCAGTGGTGCGTACGGAGATACGCAGTATTTT. The chain links TRBV11-2 to TRBJ2-3; no clear D gene. This CDR3 contains 12 residues. Trimming left V 9 bases short and J 5 bases short, with 12 bases between. CDR1 and CDR2 (germline): SGHAT, FQNNGV.

This chain connects TRBV19 to TRBJ2-6; TRBD1 agrees at 10 bases. With 10 bases clipped from V and 1 base from J, the junction kept 7 bases outside the gene matches. The CDR3 length is 16 residues. Per the germline V gene, CDR1 is LNHDA and CDR2 is SQIVND (reference sequence). The CDR3 DNA reads TGTGCCACCTGCCGGGACAGGGGATCTGGGGCCAACGTCCTGACTTTC. Amino acids: CATCRDRGSGANVLTF.

V usage is TRBV24-1 and J usage is TRBJ2-2; no firm D call. Looked up from germline, CDR1 is KGHDR and CDR2 is SFDVKD. This CDR3 contains 13 residues. V was trimmed by 12 bases and J by 2 bases, leaving 12 bases between them. CDR3 sequence: CAALDTNTGELFF. The CDR3 DNA reads TGTGCCGCACTTGATACAAACACCGGGGAGCTGTTTTTT.

This clonotype was seen more than once but under ten times. The chain recombines TRBV30 with TRBJ1-1, with a weak D call TRBD1 (6 bases). Germline CDR1 and CDR2: GTSNPN and SVGIG (reference sequence). This CDR3 has 13 amino acids. The V end was cut by 2 bases, the J end by 3 bases, with 10 bases between. The CDR3 sequence: CAWSRGFDTEAFF. CDR3 nucleotides: TGTGCCTGGAGTAGGGGGTTCGACACTGAAGCTTTCTTT.

The V and J genes are TRBV15 and TRBJ1-6; no clear D. V lost 3 bases and J lost 10, with 4 bases in between. The CDR3 runs to 11 residues. CDR1 and CDR2 (germline): LNHNV, YYDKDF (reference sequence). The CDR3 sequence: CATSSESPLHF. The CDR3 coding sequence is TGTGCCACCAGCAGTGAATCACCCCTCCACTTT. The whole variable domain, filled in from reference TRBV15 and TRBJ1-6, reads DAMVIQNPRYQVTQFGKPVTLSCSQTLNHNVMYWYQQKSSQAPKLLFHYYDKDFNNEADTPDNFQSRRPNTSFCFLDIRSPGLGDTAMYLCATSSESPLHFGNGTRLTVT.

The sample holds a few counts of this clonotype. CDR3 bases: TGCGCCAGCGCCTCGGCCCGAGCGGGGGATGAGACCCAGTACTTC. Translating gives CASASARAGDETQYF. The chain uses TRBV5-1 and TRBJ2-5, with TRBD2 identical over 8 bases. V was clipped by 7 bases and J by 5 bases; unmatched bases: 13. Germline V gene lookup returns CDR1 SGHRS and CDR2 YFSETQ. CDR3 length equals 15 residues.

V is TRBV2 and J is TRBJ1-2, with D unclear. Per the germline V gene, CDR1 is SNHLY and CDR2 is FYNNEI. V dropped 2 bases and J dropped 2 bases, with 9 bases sitting between them. The CDR3 has 14 residues. The CDR3 bases are TGTGCCAGCAGTGAAAGACTCCTAAACTATGGCTACACCTTC. Protein product: CASSERLLNYGYTF.

The gene calls are TRBV30 and TRBJ1-5; maybe TRBD1 (6 bases). V shed 2 bases and J shed 4 bases, with 9 bases lying between them. The CDR3 runs 13 residues. Germline V lookup: CDR1 GTSNPN, CDR2 SVGIG (reference sequence). The CDR3, as DNA: TGTGCCTGGAGTCACAGGGTGAATCAGCCCCAGCATTTT. Residues: CAWSHRVNQPQHF.

The sample holds many counts of this clonotype. The chain employs TRBV27 and TRBJ1-2; TRBD1 aligns across 10 bases. This CDR3 spans 14 amino acids. J was trimmed by 7 bases and V by 5 bases; bases with no gene match: 7. The germline CDR1 and CDR2 sequences are MNHEY and SMNVEV (reference sequence). The CDR3 sequence is CASSPRDRGRGYTF. The CDR3 DNA follows: TGTGCCAGCAGTCCGCGGGACAGGGGCCGTGGCTACACCTTC.